This is a list of T cell receptor beta chains from one sample in a study of response to subunit inactivated influenza vaccine. TCRdb reanalysed the RT-PCR reads using MiXCR and keeps one entry per CDR3 protein. This sample carries 500,000 to 600,000 distinct CDR3 sequences, around 10% of them seen once, and the ten largest clones take roughly 11%. This sample was also put to use in a study of T cells expressing NK-cell markers.

Sequences were derived from PBMCs from blood, sampled on the day of vaccination. The receptors derive from a man in his forties or fifties who received an inactivated influenza vaccine. Each CDR3 is given with its conserved first and last residue. D genes are given only for firm matches. Size is omitted from some rows. Given values are once, few, many or a class for expanded clones.

v_call: TRBV19; d_call: NA; clone_size: NA; j_call: TRBJ1-5; cdr3_nt: TGTGCCAGTAGTATAGAGTCCGGGGTTGATCAGCCCCAGCATTTT; cdr3_aa: CASSIESGVDQPQHF
v_call: TRBV20-1; d_call: NA; clone_size: many; j_call: TRBJ2-6; cdr3_nt: TGCAGTGCTAGAGACAAGGGACCGCATAGGGCCAACGTCCTGACTTTC; cdr3_aa: CSARDKGPHRANVLTF
v_call: TRBV5-6; d_call: TRBD2; clone_size: many; j_call: TRBJ2-1; cdr3_nt: TGTGCCAGCAGCTGGGGGAGGGAGCAGCAGTTCTTC; cdr3_aa: CASSWGREQQFF
v_call: TRBV28; d_call: NA; clone_size: NA; j_call: TRBJ1-5; cdr3_nt: TGTGCCAGCACTAGAAGGGAGCGTCGGAGCAATCAGCCCCAGCATTTT; cdr3_aa: CASTRRERRSNQPQHF
v_call: TRBV4-3; d_call: NA; clone_size: few; j_call: TRBJ2-6; cdr3_nt: TGCGCCAGCAGCCAAGATTTGCCGCACTTCAGCTCTGGGGCCAACGTCCTGACTTTC; cdr3_aa: CASSQDLPHFSSGANVLTF
v_call: TRBV7-2; d_call: NA; clone_size: few; j_call: TRBJ2-4; cdr3_nt: TGTGCCAGCAGCTTAGCAGGCAGGGCGGGGAAAAACATTCAGTACTTC; cdr3_aa: CASSLAGRAGKNIQYF
v_call: TRBV20-1; d_call: NA; clone_size: few; j_call: TRBJ1-4; cdr3_nt: TGCAGTGCTAGCCGAACCGTGGGAGAAAAACTGTTTTTT; cdr3_aa: CSASRTVGEKLFF
v_call: TRBV5-1; d_call: TRBD2; clone_size: few; j_call: TRBJ2-3; cdr3_nt: TGCGCCAGCAGCATTAGCGGGAAAGGGACAGATACGCAGTATTTT; cdr3_aa: CASSISGKGTDTQYF
v_call: TRBV5-1; d_call: TRBD1; clone_size: many; j_call: TRBJ1-3; cdr3_nt: TGCGCCAGCAGCAAGCAGGACAGGGGGCTTGACACCATATATTTT; cdr3_aa: CASSKQDRGLDTIYF
v_call: TRBV10-3; d_call: TRBD2; clone_size: many; j_call: TRBJ2-5; cdr3_nt: TGTGCCATCAGGGGACTAGCGGGGACTCAAGAGACCCAGTACTTC; cdr3_aa: CAIRGLAGTQETQYF
v_call: TRBV2; d_call: TRBD2; clone_size: few; j_call: TRBJ2-2; cdr3_nt: TGTGCCAGCACCACCAGCGGGGGGGGAAACACCGGGGAGCTGTTTTTT; cdr3_aa: CASTTSGGGNTGELFF
v_call: TRBV29-1; d_call: NA; clone_size: few; j_call: TRBJ2-7; cdr3_nt: TGCAGCGCCGTGAACTACGAGCAGTACTTC; cdr3_aa: CSAVNYEQYF
v_call: TRBV20-1; d_call: TRBD1; clone_size: many; j_call: TRBJ2-7; cdr3_nt: TGCAGTGCCTGGACAGGATCCTACGAGCAGTACTTC; cdr3_aa: CSAWTGSYEQYF
v_call: TRBV6-1; d_call: NA; clone_size: few; j_call: TRBJ2-2; cdr3_nt: TGTGCCAGCAGTCTTATGGCGGGGTCTGGGGAGCTGTTTTTT; cdr3_aa: CASSLMAGSGELFF
v_call: TRBV6-2/TRBV6-3; d_call: NA; clone_size: NA; j_call: TRBJ2-7; cdr3_nt: TGTGCCAGCAGTTATTTACGGAGCTCCTACGAGCAGTACTTC; cdr3_aa: CASSYLRSSYEQYF
v_call: TRBV20-1; d_call: TRBD1; clone_size: few; j_call: TRBJ2-5; cdr3_nt: TGCAGTGCTAGGGGACAGGGTTTACGACAAGAGACCCAGTACTTC; cdr3_aa: CSARGQGLRQETQYF
v_call: TRBV20-1; d_call: TRBD2; clone_size: once; j_call: TRBJ2-3; cdr3_nt: TGCAGTGCTAGAGATCCTAGCGGACCCACAGATACGCAGTATTTT; cdr3_aa: CSARDPSGPTDTQYF
v_call: TRBV10-2; d_call: NA; clone_size: few; j_call: TRBJ1-1; cdr3_nt: TGCGCCAGCAGTGAAAAACAGGGAGGGACTGAAGCTTTCTTT; cdr3_aa: CASSEKQGGTEAFF
v_call: TRBV3-1; d_call: TRBD2; clone_size: NA; j_call: TRBJ2-5; cdr3_nt: TGTGCCAGCAGCCGGGGACTAGCGGAACAAGAGACCCAGTACTTC; cdr3_aa: CASSRGLAEQETQYF
v_call: TRBV12-3/TRBV12-4; d_call: NA; clone_size: NA; j_call: TRBJ2-1; cdr3_nt: TGTGCCAGCAGTTTAGGGGCTAGCGCATACAATGAGCAGTTCTTC; cdr3_aa: CASSLGASAYNEQFF
v_call: TRBV21-1; d_call: NA; clone_size: few; j_call: TRBJ2-7; cdr3_nt: TGTGCCAGCATCTCCAGGGGTAACGAGCAGTACTTC; cdr3_aa: CASISRGNEQYF
v_call: TRBV6-5; d_call: NA; clone_size: NA; j_call: TRBJ1-5; cdr3_nt: TGTGCCAGCAGTTACCGGGAGGGGGATAGCAATCAGCCCCAGCATTTT; cdr3_aa: CASSYREGDSNQPQHF
v_call: TRBV6-2/TRBV6-3; d_call: NA; clone_size: many; j_call: TRBJ2-4; cdr3_nt: TGTGCCAGCAGTTACACGCCGGGACACGGAAATACCCTAGCCAAAAACATTCAGTACTTC; cdr3_aa: CASSYTPGHGNTLAKNIQYF
v_call: TRBV2; d_call: NA; clone_size: many; j_call: TRBJ2-1; cdr3_nt: TGTGCCAGCAGTCTCGAAGCGAGAGAGCAGTTCTTC; cdr3_aa: CASSLEAREQFF
v_call: TRBV7-9; d_call: TRBD1; clone_size: NA; j_call: TRBJ1-1; cdr3_nt: TGTGCCAGCAGCTTAGTACAGGGGAGAGCTTTCTTT; cdr3_aa: CASSLVQGRAFF
v_call: TRBV18; d_call: NA; clone_size: once; j_call: TRBJ2-5; cdr3_nt: TGTGCCAGCTCACCAAGGCAGAAACAAGAGACCCAGTACTTC; cdr3_aa: CASSPRQKQETQYF
v_call: TRBV10-3; d_call: NA; clone_size: few; j_call: TRBJ2-5; cdr3_nt: TGTGCCATCAGTGTTAAGGCGGAAGAGACCCAGTACTTC; cdr3_aa: CAISVKAEETQYF
v_call: TRBV6-2/TRBV6-3; d_call: NA; clone_size: NA; j_call: TRBJ2-7; cdr3_nt: TGTGCCAGCAACTTCGGGGTTACACCCTACGAGCAGTACTTC; cdr3_aa: CASNFGVTPYEQYF